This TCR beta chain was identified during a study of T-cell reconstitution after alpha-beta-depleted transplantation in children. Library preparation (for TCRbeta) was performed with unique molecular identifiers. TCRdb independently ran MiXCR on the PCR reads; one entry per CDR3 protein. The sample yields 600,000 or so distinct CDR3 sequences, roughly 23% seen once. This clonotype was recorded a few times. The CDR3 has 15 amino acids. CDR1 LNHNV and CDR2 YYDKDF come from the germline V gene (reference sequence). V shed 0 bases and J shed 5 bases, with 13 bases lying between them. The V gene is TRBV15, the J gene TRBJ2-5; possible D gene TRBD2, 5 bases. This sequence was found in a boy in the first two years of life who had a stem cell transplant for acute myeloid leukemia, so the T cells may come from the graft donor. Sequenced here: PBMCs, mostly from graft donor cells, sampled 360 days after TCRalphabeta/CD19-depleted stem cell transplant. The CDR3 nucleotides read TGTGCCACCAGCAGAGATGGAGGCCGTGGGGAGACCCAGTACTTC. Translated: CATSRDGGRGETQYF.